This T cell receptor beta chain stems from a study of cytomegalovirus exposure and HLA in healthy donors. In the study overall: T cells numbering around 200 million yielded some 100 million unique TCR beta sequences in an earlier analysis.

To note about this clone: What it recognizes is unknown.

With 60 Vbeta and 13 Jbeta primers, the PCR was carried out. TCRdb keeps only in-frame clones here, not all; method: immunoSEQ multiplex PCR. This sample has some 140,000 clones; 79% occur once, and the top ten carry about 3.1%. CDR3 length: 16 amino acids. Germline CDR1 and CDR2: LGHNA and YSLEER. Trimming shortened V by 3 bases and J by 2 bases, and 13 bases separated the two germline ends. Study outcomes and limitations: V- and J-gene trimming of TCR beta was linked (in a later analysis) to a missense DCLRE1C variant.

The J gene is TRBJ1-4, the V gene TRBV4-3; a weak D match, TRBD1 (5 bases). This TCR derives from a female donor in good health and CMV-seronegative. Sequencing used PBMCs. Here the CDR3 reads CASSHAYRGTNEKLFF. For the CDR3, the DNA is TGCGCCAGCAGCCACGCTTACCGGGGGACTAATGAAAAACTGTTTTTT.